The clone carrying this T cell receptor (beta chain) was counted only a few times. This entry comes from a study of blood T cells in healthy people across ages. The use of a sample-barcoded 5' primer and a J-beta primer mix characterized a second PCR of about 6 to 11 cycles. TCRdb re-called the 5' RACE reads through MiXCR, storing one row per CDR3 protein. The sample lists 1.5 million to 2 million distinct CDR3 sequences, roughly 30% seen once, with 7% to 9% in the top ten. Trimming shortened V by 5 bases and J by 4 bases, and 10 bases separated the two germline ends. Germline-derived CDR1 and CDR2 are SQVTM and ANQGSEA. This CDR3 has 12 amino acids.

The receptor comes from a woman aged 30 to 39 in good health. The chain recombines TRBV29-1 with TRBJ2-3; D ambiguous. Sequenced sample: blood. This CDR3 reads CSVRSFPDTQYF. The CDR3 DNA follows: TGCAGCGTTAGGAGTTTTCCAGATACGCAGTATTTT.